Below, 28 T cell receptor beta chains from the same sample are listed, as sequenced in a study of CD8 T cells in Susac syndrome. The RNA, about 0.5 to 1 ug, was put through reverse transcription using random hexamers. TCRdb analysed the immunoSEQ multiplex PCR reads with MiXCR anew, one entry per CDR3 protein. The sample has 20,000 to 25,000 distinct CDR3 sequences; around 94% are singletons. The sample was CD8+ T cells from PBMCs. These receptors were taken from a human donor in good health.

The chain uses TRBV28 and TRBJ2-7; D is uncertain. Deletions cut 6 bases from V and 2 bases from J, with 5 bases between. There are 11 residues in the CDR3. Germline V gene data show CDR1 as MDHEN and CDR2 as SYDVKM. CDR3 protein: CASSLAYEQYF. The CDR3 DNA follows: TGTGCCAGCAGCCTAGCCTACGAGCAGTACTTC.

Only a few counts were recorded for this clonotype. The CDR3 loop is CASSLEGAGGGEQFF. The DNA for the CDR3 is TGTGCCAGCAGCTTGGAAGGAGCGGGGGGGGGTGAGCAGTTCTTC. The chain is built from TRBV13 and TRBJ2-1; 10 bases match TRBD2. The CDR3 is made up of 15 amino acids. J was trimmed by 9 bases and V by 3 bases; bases with no gene match: 8. Germline V gene lookup returns CDR1 PRHDT and CDR2 FYEKMQ (reference sequence).

This sequence joins TRBV27 and TRBJ2-3; 9 bases are shared with TRBD2. Germline V gene lookup returns CDR1 MNHEY and CDR2 SMNVEV (reference sequence). V was clipped by 5 bases and J by 1 base; unmatched bases: 10. CDR3 length: 17 amino acids. CDR3 in amino acids: CASSPNLAGPGTDTQYF. Here the CDR3 DNA reads TGTGCCAGCAGTCCCAACCTAGCGGGGCCTGGCACAGATACGCAGTATTTT.

The chain is built from TRBV20-1 and TRBJ2-7; 9 bases line up with TRBD1. V was pared by 2 bases and J by 0 bases, with 8 bases of the junction left unmatched. Germline loops: CDR1 DFQATT, CDR2 SNEGSKA (reference sequence). CDR3 size: 16 residues. CDR3 region: CSARSSTGGFSYEQYF. DNA for the CDR3: TGCAGTGCTAGATCTTCAACAGGGGGCTTCTCCTACGAGCAGTACTTC.

V gene TRBV5-6 combines with J gene TRBJ2-5; D might be TRBD2 (6 bases). The CDR3 covers 15 residues. CDR1 is SGHDT and CDR2 is YYEEEE in the germline V gene. V lost 3 bases and J lost 3, with 15 bases in between. The CDR3 DNA sequence: TGTGCCAGCAGCTGGAGGGAAATGGTAAAAGAGACCCAGTACTTC. This encodes CASSWREMVKETQYF.

The rearrangement uses TRBV6-1 and TRBJ2-1; 9 bases agree with TRBD1. CDR3 length equals 15 residues. CDR1 and CDR2 from the germline V gene are MNHNS and SASEGT. The trim removed 4 bases at V and 8 bases at J, leaving 9 bases unmatched. CDR3 protein: CASSVSGTGNYEQFF. For the CDR3, the DNA is TGTGCCAGCAGTGTCTCCGGGACAGGGAATTATGAGCAGTTCTTC.

The CDR3: CASSLGWNTEAFF. CDR3 sequence (DNA): TGTGCCAGCAGCTTAGGTTGGAACACTGAAGCTTTCTTT. The gene calls are TRBV7-9 and TRBJ1-1; the D is unclear. The germline gives CDR1 SEHNR, CDR2 FQNEAQ (reference sequence). The CDR3 has 13 residues. V dropped 1 base and J dropped 1 base, with 4 bases sitting between them.

The V gene is TRBV7-8, the J gene TRBJ1-6, with 7 bases identical to TRBD1. J was trimmed by 7 bases and V by 5 bases; bases with no gene match: 5. Germline V CDR1 and CDR2: SGHVS, FQNEAQ. This CDR3 is built from 14 residues. CDR3 in amino acids: CASSPWDSNSPLHF. The CDR3 DNA reads TGTGCCAGCAGCCCTTGGGACAGCAATTCACCCCTCCACTTT.

The J gene is TRBJ1-2, the V gene TRBV27; perhaps TRBD1 as D (6 bases). Germline values: CDR1 MNHEY, CDR2 SMNVEV (reference sequence). V was cut by 6 bases and J by 8 bases, with 16 bases left in between. The CDR3 runs to 13 residues. CDR3 sequence: CASSQGGPDGYTF. In DNA, the CDR3 is TGTGCCAGCAGCCAAGGGGGGCCTGACGGCTACACCTTC.

This chain uses TRBV5-1 with TRBJ2-7; 8 nucleotides agree with TRBD1. The junction had 3 bases not matched to a gene; V was cut back by 3 bases and J by 1 base. Looked up from germline, CDR1 is SGHRS and CDR2 is YFSETQ. CDR3 length: 14 residues. The CDR3 sequence is CASSSQGVSYEQYF. The DNA of the CDR3 is TGCGCCAGCAGCTCACAGGGGGTTTCCTACGAGCAGTACTTC.

This chain joins TRBV12-5 and TRBJ1-4; 7 nucleotides agree with TRBD1. The CDR3 extends over 14 amino acids. The junction had 5 bases not matched to a gene; V was cut back by 7 bases and J by 3 bases. Germline CDR1 and CDR2: LGHNT and FRNRAP. The CDR3 region is CASAPTGPNEKLFF. CDR3 coding DNA: TGTGCTAGTGCCCCGACAGGGCCTAATGAAAAACTGTTTTTT.

This chain joins TRBV18 and TRBJ1-4; D not resolved. Trimming left V 2 bases short and J 4 bases short, with 8 bases between. The CDR3 is made up of 14 amino acids. Germline V CDR1 and CDR2: KGHSH, LQKENI. The CDR3 spells CASSPGQLNEKLFF. The CDR3 region has the DNA TGTGCCAGCTCACCAGGCCAGCTTAATGAAAAACTGTTTTTT. Based on the CDR3 plus reference TRBV18 and TRBJ1-4, the full variable domain is NAGVMQNPRHLVRRRGQEARLRCSPMKGHSHVYWYRQLPEEGLKFMVYLQKENIIDESGMPKERFSAEFPKEGPSILRIQQVVRGDSAAYFCASSPGQLNEKLFFGSGTQLSVL.

The genes are TRBV9 and TRBJ1-4; D is uncertain. The V and J ends lost 6 bases and 7 bases respectively, with 19 bases between them. The CDR3 loop spans 15 amino acids. The germline gives CDR1 SGDLS, CDR2 YYNGEE. The CDR3 sequence is CASNFQASPGEKLFF. CDR3 sequence (DNA): TGTGCCAGCAACTTCCAGGCCTCTCCTGGTGAAAAACTGTTTTTT.

The chain couples TRBV7-2 to TRBJ2-4; 7 bases align to TRBD1. The CDR3 is 15 residues long. CDR1 SGHTA and CDR2 FQGNSA come from the germline V gene. Unmatched junction bases numbered 4, after V lost 5 bases and J lost 0 bases. The CDR3 region is CASSDRDIAKNIQYF. In DNA form, the CDR3 reads TGTGCCAGCAGCGACAGGGACATAGCCAAAAACATTCAGTACTTC.

The chain uses TRBV4-3 and TRBJ2-7; 8 bases fit TRBD1. This CDR3 has 14 amino acids. The ends lost 4 bases at V and 2 bases at J; junction bases unmatched: 4. Germline V lookup: CDR1 LGHNA, CDR2 YSLEER. The CDR3 coding sequence is TGCGCCAGCAGCCCCGGACAGGGAACCTACGAGCAGTACTTC. The encoded protein is CASSPGQGTYEQYF.

The rearrangement uses TRBV29-1 and TRBJ2-7, with TRBD1 matching 8 bases. This CDR3 spans 14 amino acids. CDR1 SQVTM and CDR2 ANQGSEA come from the germline V gene. After removal of 6 bases from V and 1 base from J, the junction contained 8 bases not matched to a gene. Written as DNA, the CDR3 is TGCAGCGTCAGGGGGCAAACAGGGTCCTACGAGCAGTACTTC. This encodes CSVRGQTGSYEQYF.

The chain joins TRBV29-1 to TRBJ2-7; possibly TRBD1 or TRBD2 for D (6 bases each). This CDR3 contains 12 residues. Germline-derived CDR1 and CDR2 are SQVTM and ANQGSEA. Trimming removed 5 bases from V and 4 bases from J, with 12 bases in between. The CDR3, as DNA: TGCAGCGTTTCTCGGGGGCAATACGAGCAGTACTTC. It is translated as CSVSRGQYEQYF.

J is TRBJ1-2 and V is TRBV19; no clear D gene. CDR1 and CDR2 from the germline V gene are LNHDA and SQIVND (reference sequence). V lost 3 bases, J lost 0 bases, and 11 bases lay in between. The CDR3 length is 15 residues. CDR3 DNA sequence: TGTGCCAGTAGTATCGGGCAAGACGCTAACTATGGCTACACCTTC. Protein sequence: CASSIGQDANYGYTF.

The count of this clonotype is one. V and J are TRBV11-2 and TRBJ2-4, with no clear D. The CDR3 contains 13 residues. Germline assignment: CDR1 SGHAT and CDR2 FQNNGV. V lost 8 bases and J lost 1, with 9 bases in between. The CDR3 protein is CASLGGAKNIQYF. The CDR3, as DNA: TGTGCCAGCCTCGGTGGGGCCAAAAACATTCAGTACTTC.

The rearrangement joins TRBV12-3 or TRBV12-4 to TRBJ1-1, with 7 bases aligning to TRBD1. This CDR3 has 16 amino acids. J was trimmed by 7 bases and V by 7 bases; bases with no gene match: 18. This CDR3 reads CASTQWAGGKEREAFF. The CDR3 DNA reads as TGTGCCAGCACCCAATGGGCAGGGGGTAAAGAGCGTGAAGCTTTCTTT.

The chain combines TRBV15 with TRBJ2-1, with 10 bases lining up with TRBD2. The V gene end was trimmed by 4 bases and the J gene end by 4 bases; junction bases not matched to a gene: 4. The CDR3 sequence is 15 residues long. Germline CDR1 is LNHNV and CDR2 is YYDKDF (reference sequence). CDR3 DNA: TGTGCCACCAGCAAGAGCGGGGGGGGTTACAATGAGCAGTTCTTC. Translating it yields CATSKSGGGYNEQFF.

The V gene is TRBV12-3 or TRBV12-4, the J gene TRBJ2-2, with 8 bases fitting TRBD2. After removal of 3 bases from V and 5 bases from J, the junction contained 5 bases not matched to a gene. CDR3 length: 15 amino acids. The CDR3 bases are TGTGCCAGCAGTTTCGGGGGGGGGCGAACCGGGGAGCTGTTTTTT. Amino acid sequence: CASSFGGGRTGELFF.

J is TRBJ2-6 and V is TRBV5-1; D call uncertain. From germline, CDR1 is SGHRS and CDR2 YFSETQ. The V gene lost 6 bases and the J gene lost 0 bases, with 13 bases spanning the gap. The CDR3 length is 16 residues. The CDR3 DNA reads as TGCGCCAGCACCGGTCCGGAGCTCTCTGGGGCCAACGTCCTGACTTTC. Translation gives CASTGPELSGANVLTF.

The V call is TRBV4-2, the J call TRBJ2-7, with 7 bases fitting TRBD1. V was clipped by 4 bases and J by 3 bases; unmatched bases: 9. This CDR3 has 15 residues. Germline assignment: CDR1 LGHNA and CDR2 YNFKEQ. The CDR3 loop is CASSPSQTGNYEQYF. The CDR3, as DNA: TGTGCCAGCAGCCCCTCCCAGACAGGGAACTACGAGCAGTACTTC.

The V and J genes are TRBV6-5 and TRBJ1-1, with D perhaps matching TRBD1 (5 bases). This CDR3 comprises 15 residues. Per the germline V gene, CDR1 is MNHEY and CDR2 is SVGAGI. The germline V and J ends were trimmed by 2 bases and 3 bases, with 13 bases remaining between them. CDR3 DNA sequence: TGTGCCAGCAGTTACCCGGGGGTCCCGGACACTGAAGCTTTCTTT. Translation gives CASSYPGVPDTEAFF.

The rearrangement uses TRBV12-3 or TRBV12-4 and TRBJ2-2; tentatively, D is TRBD1 (5 bases). CDR3 length equals 13 residues. V was clipped by 8 bases and J by 0 bases, with 7 bases between them. DNA of the CDR3: TGTGCCAGCGCAGGGCCGAACACCGGGGAGCTGTTTTTT. This gives the protein CASAGPNTGELFF.

This chain connects TRBV11-3 to TRBJ2-1; D unclear. Deletions cut 4 bases from V and 9 bases from J, with 10 bases between. The germline gives CDR1 SGHNT, CDR2 YENEEA. The CDR3 sequence is 12 residues long. CDR3 protein: CASSSYRGEQFF. DNA of the CDR3: TGTGCCAGCAGCTCCTACCGTGGTGAGCAGTTCTTC.

The chain carries TRBV6-5 and TRBJ1-1, with D hard to call. The length of the CDR3 is 12 residues. Germline-derived CDR1 and CDR2 are MNHEY and SVGAGI. V lost 5 bases, J lost 7 bases, and 11 bases lay in between. CDR3 sequence (DNA): TGTGCCAGCAGTCGGATGGGTCTTGAAGCTTTCTTT. Its protein is CASSRMGLEAFF.